Listed below are T cell receptor beta chains from one sample, sequenced in a study of shared clonotypes between healthy human individuals. TCRdb's table, derived via immunoSEQ multiplex PCR, lists solely in-frame clones and lacks some. The table shows 2 million to 2.5 million clones, with less than 95% occurring only once. The sample was naive CD8+ T cells sorted from blood. These receptors were taken from a man aged 18-30 years in good health. Each CDR3 is given with its conserved first and last residue. The D gene is left open where the match is weak. A row's size may be missing; if present it is once, few, many or a size class.

j_gene | d_gene | abundance | v_gene | CDR3aa | CDR3nt
TRBJ2-2 | - | - | TRBV27 | CASSYHRANTGELFF | TGTGCCAGCAGTTATCACAGAGCGAACACCGGGGAGCTGTTTTTT
TRBJ1-2 | - | - | TRBV6-1 | CASSERGNGYTF | TGTGCCAGCAGTGAACGAGGGAACGGCTACACCTTC
TRBJ2-5 | - | - | TRBV6-1 | CASSDQPVPGPETQYF | TGTGCCAGCAGTGATCAACCGGTCCCGGGGCCGGAGACCCAGTACTTC
TRBJ2-7 | TRBD1 | - | TRBV27 | CASSLVGTGTDEQYF | TGTGCCAGCAGTTTAGTCGGGACAGGGACAGACGAGCAGTACTTC
TRBJ1-2 | - | - | TRBV29-1 | CSVVSWRGDGYTF | TGCAGCGTTGTGAGCTGGAGGGGCGACGGCTACACCTTC
TRBJ1-6 | - | - | TRBV7-6 | CASSLQRDYNSPLHF | TGTGCCAGCAGCTTACAGAGGGATTACAATTCACCCCTCCACTTT
TRBJ2-5 | TRBD2 | - | TRBV5-6 | CASSPPGGSEETQYF | TGTGCCAGCAGCCCTCCCGGGGGGTCTGAGGAGACCCAGTACTTC
TRBJ1-5 | - | - | TRBV5-4 | CASSNQPQHF | TGTGCCAGCAGCAATCAGCCCCAGCATTTT
TRBJ2-2 | - | - | TRBV27 | CASGSLAGELFF | TGTGCCAGCGGATCTCTAGCCGGGGAGCTGTTTTTT
TRBJ2-2 | - | - | TRBV7-9 | CASSPSGANTGELFF | TGTGCCAGCAGCCCAAGCGGCGCGAACACCGGGGAGCTGTTTTTT
TRBJ2-5 | TRBD2 | - | TRBV27 | CASSLFPSGGAQETQYF | TGTGCCAGCAGTTTATTTCCTAGCGGGGGGGCCCAAGAGACCCAGTACTTC
TRBJ2-7 | - | once | TRBV7-2 | CASSAGTVFYEQYF | TGTGCCAGCAGCGCCGGGACGGTGTTCTACGAGCAGTACTTC
TRBJ1-1 | - | - | TRBV2 | CASSDFLTDVNTEAFF | TGTGCCAGCAGTGACTTTTTAACAGATGTTAACACTGAAGCTTTCTTT
TRBJ2-1 | - | - | TRBV5-8 | CASSLGFGQFF | TGTGCCAGCAGCCTAGGGTTCGGGCAGTTCTTC
TRBJ1-6 | - | - | TRBV27 | CASSLGPGAYNSPLHF | TGTGCCAGCAGTTTAGGGCCCGGCGCCTATAATTCACCCCTCCACTTT
TRBJ1-3 | TRBD1 | few | TRBV15 | CATSSGTVAGNTIYF | TGTGCCACCAGCAGTGGGACAGTGGCTGGAAACACCATATATTTT
TRBJ2-5 | - | - | TRBV19 | CASSRDLEETQYF | TGTGCCAGTAGTAGGGACCTAGAAGAGACCCAGTACTTC
TRBJ2-2 | TRBD2 | - | TRBV7-8 | CASSWDYQNTGELFF | TGTGCCAGCAGCTGGGACTACCAGAACACCGGGGAGCTGTTTTTT
TRBJ2-7 | TRBD1 | - | TRBV6-1 | CASSELGTGKLYEQYF | TGTGCCAGCAGTGAATTGGGGACAGGGAAACTATACGAGCAGTACTTC
TRBJ2-7 | - | - | TRBV10-2 | CASTDTREQYF | TGCGCCAGCACGGACACAAGAGAGCAGTACTTC
TRBJ2-3 | TRBD2 | - | TRBV27 | CASSSVPGLADDTQYF | TGTGCCAGCAGCTCAGTTCCGGGACTAGCAGATGATACGCAGTATTTT
TRBJ2-2 | - | - | TRBV7-2 | CASSLITPSAGELFF | TGTGCCAGCAGCTTAATAACTCCCTCCGCCGGGGAGCTGTTTTTT
TRBJ1-1 | - | - | TRBV11-3 | CASSAGDTEAFF | TGTGCCAGCAGCGCGGGGGACACTGAAGCTTTCTTT
TRBJ2-5 | - | - | TRBV6-5 | CASNPYGGARETQYF | TGTGCCAGCAATCCCTACGGCGGAGCCCGGGAGACCCAGTACTTC
TRBJ1-1 | - | - | TRBV4-1 | CASSPQASSNTEAFF | TGCGCCAGCAGCCCTCAGGCCAGTTCGAACACTGAAGCTTTCTTT
TRBJ2-5 | - | - | TRBV10-2 | CASSESSPRFLETQYF | TGCGCCAGCAGTGAAAGTAGTCCCAGGTTCCTAGAGACCCAGTACTTC
TRBJ2-7 | - | - | TRBV4-1 | CASSQVPASTYEQYF | TGCGCCAGCAGCCAAGTTCCAGCGTCTACCTACGAGCAGTACTTC
TRBJ1-2 | - | - | TRBV7-2 | CASRAIDRNYGYTF | TGTGCCAGCAGGGCCATAGACAGGAACTATGGCTACACCTTC
TRBJ2-1 | TRBD2 | - | TRBV4-2 | CASSTRVGTRYNEQFF | TGTGCCAGCAGCACCCGGGTAGGGACTAGATACAATGAGCAGTTCTTC
TRBJ2-1 | TRBD1 | - | TRBV5-1 | CASSWTGDEQFF | TGCGCCAGCAGTTGGACAGGGGATGAGCAGTTCTTC
TRBJ2-2 | TRBD2 | - | TRBV4-3 | CASSQEGMERESTGELFF | TGCGCCAGCAGCCAAGAAGGAATGGAGCGGGAGTCCACCGGGGAGCTGTTTTTT
TRBJ2-7 | - | - | TRBV6-5 | CASSYDGGLGEQYF | TGTGCTAGCAGTTACGATGGGGGATTAGGCGAGCAGTACTTC
TRBJ2-6 | - | - | TRBV25-1 | CASSELGTGANVLTF | TGTGCCAGCAGTGAATTGGGTACCGGGGCCAACGTCCTGACTTTC
TRBJ2-7 | - | once | TRBV4-3 | CASSQGLYSYEQYF | TGCGCCAGCAGCCAAGGCCTATACTCCTACGAGCAGTACTTC
TRBJ2-7 | - | - | TRBV9 | CASSAGISYEQYF | TGTGCCAGCAGCGCCGGGATCTCCTACGAGCAGTACTTC
TRBJ2-4 | - | - | TRBV6-5 | CASSQPEGIQYF | TGTGCCAGCAGTCAACCGGAGGGCATTCAGTACTTC
TRBJ2-1 | TRBD1 | - | TRBV4-3 | CASSQDRGTARNEQFF | TGCGCCAGCAGCCAAGATCGAGGGACAGCGAGGAATGAGCAGTTCTTC
TRBJ2-7 | TRBD1 | - | TRBV2 | CASSKAGMTGGFYEQYF | TGTGCCAGCAGTAAAGCCGGGATGACAGGGGGCTTTTACGAGCAGTACTTC
TRBJ2-1 | TRBD2 | - | TRBV4-3 | CASSQYGLAGANEQFF | TGCGCCAGCAGCCAATACGGACTAGCGGGAGCCAATGAGCAGTTCTTC
TRBJ1-1 | - | once | TRBV6-1 | CASSEGPGGGEAFF | TGTGCCAGCAGTGAAGGACCGGGCGGGGGTGAAGCTTTCTTT
TRBJ1-1 | TRBD1 | - | TRBV2 | CASSDRGSRTEAFF | TGTGCCAGCAGTGACAGGGGGAGTAGAACTGAAGCTTTCTTT
TRBJ2-2 | TRBD2 | - | TRBV27 | CASSPTRGGRTGELFF | TGTGCCAGCAGTCCAACTCGCGGGGGGCGCACCGGGGAGCTGTTTTTT
TRBJ2-7 | - | - | TRBV5-8 | CASRTTTEPYEQYF | TGTGCCAGCAGGACGACGACAGAGCCCTACGAGCAGTACTTC
TRBJ2-4 | TRBD2 | once | TRBV13 | CASSISGTQWDIQYF | TGTGCCAGCAGCATTAGCGGGACACAATGGGACATTCAGTACTTC
TRBJ1-5 | TRBD1 | - | TRBV28 | CASSSAGQYSNQPQHF | TGTGCCAGCAGTTCCGCGGGACAGTATAGCAATCAGCCCCAGCATTTT
TRBJ2-3 | - | - | TRBV6-1 | CASSEFPQDLSSTDTQYF | TGTGCCAGCAGTGAATTCCCCCAAGACCTTTCTAGCACAGATACGCAGTATTTT
TRBJ1-1 | - | - | TRBV5-6 | CASSLEHRDTEAFF | TGTGCCAGCAGCTTGGAGCACAGAGACACTGAAGCTTTCTTT
TRBJ2-1 | - | - | TRBV11-3 | CASSSSTGRNEQFF | TGTGCCAGCAGCTCCTCCACAGGGAGGAATGAGCAGTTCTTC
TRBJ2-7 | - | - | TRBV7-2 | CASSLSHGYEQYF | TGTGCCAGCAGCTTATCACACGGCTACGAGCAGTACTTC
TRBJ2-2 | - | - | TRBV7-3 | CASSLVSGELFF | TGTGCCAGCAGCTTAGTGTCCGGGGAGCTGTTTTTT
TRBJ2-2 | - | - | TRBV5-1 | CASSLSQPITNTGELFF | TGCGCCAGCAGCTTGTCACAGCCCATCACGAACACCGGGGAGCTGTTTTTT
TRBJ2-7 | - | - | TRBV19 | CASSTGLSSYEQYF | TGTGCCAGTAGTACGGGATTAAGCTCCTACGAGCAGTACTTC
TRBJ2-1 | TRBD1 | - | TRBV6-6 | CASSYETGNEQFF | TGTGCCAGCAGTTACGAGACAGGGAATGAGCAGTTCTTC
TRBJ2-1 | - | - | TRBV11-2 | CASSLVNRGEQFF | TGTGCCAGCAGCTTAGTCAACCGAGGTGAGCAGTTCTTC
TRBJ1-1 | - | - | TRBV14 | CASSQAAQVIGEAFF | TGTGCCAGCAGCCAAGCGGCCCAGGTTATTGGTGAAGCTTTCTTT
TRBJ2-2 | - | - | TRBV29-1 | CSTLDGNTGELFF | TGCAGCACCTTGGACGGAAACACCGGGGAGCTGTTTTTT
TRBJ1-2 | - | - | TRBV10-3 | CATLGETANYGYTF | TGTGCCACCTTAGGAGAGACAGCTAACTATGGCTACACCTTC